These T cell receptor beta chains were read from a single sample in a study of T-cell reconstitution after alpha-beta-depleted transplantation in children. TCRdb re-called the PCR reads with MiXCR, one entry per CDR3 protein. Seen here are almost 500,000 distinct CDR3 sequences, roughly an eighth observed once, and the top ten hold about 6%. Source: PBMCs from the stem cell graft donor, taken from the stem cell graft. Receptors originate from a human donor who donated a stem cell graft to a child with combined immunodeficiency. Both conserved end residues are part of each CDR3. A D gene is named only where the DNA matches it firmly. Clone size is stated in some rows and not others, as once, few, many or a class when expanded.

v_gene	d_gene	abundance	j_gene	CDR3aa	CDR3nt
TRBV6-1	.	few	TRBJ2-1	CASSSSRTYEQFF	TGTGCCAGCAGCAGCTCGCGGACCTATGAGCAGTTCTTC
TRBV20-1	TRBD2	many	TRBJ2-1	CSASLFSGPVVNEQFF	TGCAGTGCTAGCCTATTTAGCGGGCCAGTGGTCAATGAGCAGTTCTTC
TRBV4-3	TRBD2	.	TRBJ2-7	CASSPGLAAGPYEQYF	TGCGCCAGCAGCCCAGGACTAGCGGCCGGGCCCTACGAGCAGTACTTC
TRBV4-3	.	many	TRBJ2-7	CASSQDWQSYEQYF	TGCGCCAGCAGCCAAGACTGGCAGTCCTACGAGCAGTACTTC
TRBV12-3/TRBV12-4	TRBD2	many	TRBJ2-7	CASRRREGYEQYF	TGTGCCAGCAGGAGGCGGGAGGGCTACGAGCAGTACTTC
TRBV5-1	.	few	TRBJ1-1	CASSLVRGAVTEAFF	TGCGCCAGCAGCTTGGTCAGGGGAGCGGTCACTGAAGCTTTCTTT
TRBV7-2	TRBD2	many	TRBJ2-1	CASRPTSGRHNEQFF	TGTGCCAGCAGACCCACTAGCGGGAGGCACAATGAGCAGTTCTTC
TRBV2	TRBD1	.	TRBJ1-2	CASGGQGGYGYTF	TGTGCCAGCGGGGGACAGGGTGGATATGGCTACACCTTC
TRBV7-8	TRBD2	few	TRBJ2-5	CASSFPLAGGAYGETQYF	TGTGCCAGCAGCTTTCCCCTAGCGGGGGGGGCGTATGGAGAGACCCAGTACTTC
TRBV12-3/TRBV12-4	.	few	TRBJ1-2	CASSAGTAYLYTF	TGTGCCAGCAGTGCAGGGACTGCATACCTCTACACCTTC
TRBV5-4	TRBD2	many	TRBJ2-5	CASSPGTSGGALETQYF	TGTGCCAGCAGTCCCGGGACTAGCGGGGGGGCCCTAGAGACCCAGTACTTC
TRBV12-3/TRBV12-4	.	many	TRBJ2-1	CASSLGLVGNEQFF	TGTGCCAGCAGTTTGGGGCTAGTCGGCAATGAGCAGTTCTTC
TRBV4-1	.	few	TRBJ1-4	CASSQWATNEKLFF	TGCGCCAGCAGCCAATGGGCAACTAATGAAAAACTGTTTTTT
TRBV5-4	.	many	TRBJ2-3	CASRRGPEDTQYF	TGTGCCAGCAGACGTGGACCAGAAGATACGCAGTATTTT
TRBV3-1	.	.	TRBJ2-1	CASSLYFDYHSYNEQFF	TGTGCCAGCAGCCTATACTTTGATTACCACTCCTACAATGAGCAGTTCTTC
TRBV28	.	few	TRBJ1-4	CASKRSNEKLFF	TGTGCCAGCAAACGTAGCAATGAAAAACTGTTTTTT
TRBV6-5	TRBD1	many	TRBJ1-6	CASSYSGTGSSYNSPLHF	TGTGCCAGCAGTTACTCCGGGACAGGAAGCTCCTATAATTCACCCCTCCACTTT
TRBV9	.	few	TRBJ2-3	CASSDEGVTDTQYF	TGTGCCAGCAGCGATGAAGGGGTCACAGATACGCAGTATTTT
TRBV20-1	TRBD1	few	TRBJ2-7	CSAREGGTGAYEQYF	TGCAGTGCTAGAGAGGGGGGGACAGGGGCCTACGAGCAGTACTTC
TRBV7-2	TRBD1	few	TRBJ1-2	CASTSYRDRGGNYGYTF	TGTGCCAGCACTAGCTACCGGGACAGAGGGGGGAACTATGGCTACACCTTC
TRBV7-9	.	few	TRBJ2-1	CASSPQQFF	TGTGCCAGCAGCCCTCAGCAGTTCTTC
TRBV20-1	TRBD1	many	TRBJ1-3	CSAPDRDTAGNTIYF	TGCAGTGCTCCGGACAGGGATACAGCTGGAAACACCATATATTTT
TRBV27	.	few	TRBJ1-5	CASSLRDGAWPQHF	TGTGCCAGCAGCCTCCGGGACGGAGCGTGGCCCCAGCATTTT
TRBV7-2	TRBD2	many	TRBJ2-1	CASRPRLGGNYNEQFF	TGTGCCAGCAGGCCTAGACTGGGGGGGAACTACAATGAGCAGTTCTTC
TRBV5-1	TRBD1	many	TRBJ1-2	CASSPRTGEGYTF	TGCGCCAGCAGCCCACGGACAGGGGAAGGCTACACCTTC
TRBV30	TRBD2	few	TRBJ2-2	CAFSGGSETGELFF	TGTGCCTTCTCGGGGGGGTCCGAGACCGGGGAGCTGTTTTTT
TRBV20-1	TRBD2	.	TRBJ2-1	CSAGLAGAYNEQFF	TGCAGTGCCGGACTAGCGGGGGCCTACAATGAGCAGTTCTTC
TRBV7-2	.	few	TRBJ2-5	CASSQGGYQETQYF	TGTGCCAGCAGCCAGGGGGGATACCAAGAGACCCAGTACTTC
TRBV29-1	.	few	TRBJ2-1	CSVVAAGYNEQFF	TGCAGCGTTGTGGCTGCAGGGTACAATGAGCAGTTCTTC
TRBV3-1	.	few	TRBJ1-1	CASSHSDRNTEAFF	TGTGCCAGCAGCCACTCTGACAGGAACACTGAAGCTTTCTTT
TRBV29-1	TRBD1	few	TRBJ2-3	CSVDGTDRDRGYSTDTQYF	TGCAGCGTTGACGGCACCGACCGGGACAGGGGGTATAGCACAGATACGCAGTATTTT
TRBV19	TRBD1	.	TRBJ2-5	CASTGQVDQETQYF	TGTGCCAGTACCGGACAGGTCGACCAAGAGACCCAGTACTTC
TRBV10-3	.	.	TRBJ2-7	CAISESTDYYEQYF	TGTGCCATCAGTGAGTCGACGGATTACTACGAGCAGTACTTC
TRBV7-2	TRBD2	.	TRBJ2-1	CASSLQLAGAGEQFF	TGTGCCAGCAGCTTACAACTAGCGGGGGCTGGTGAGCAGTTCTTC
TRBV11-3	.	.	TRBJ1-3	CASSSSPSSGNTIYF	TGTGCCAGCAGCTCCTCGCCCAGCTCTGGAAACACCATATATTTT
TRBV5-1	TRBD2	.	TRBJ2-1	CASSFQAGGSNEQFF	TGCGCCAGCAGCTTTCAAGCGGGAGGTAGCAATGAGCAGTTCTTC
TRBV6-2/TRBV6-3	.	many	TRBJ2-1	CASSLDSLPYNEQFF	TGTGCCAGCAGTTTGGACAGCCTACCCTACAATGAGCAGTTCTTC
TRBV4-1	.	.	TRBJ2-2	CASSQAVVADTGELFF	TGCGCCAGCAGCCAAGCTGTGGTAGCGGATACCGGGGAGCTGTTTTTT
TRBV7-3	TRBD2	few	TRBJ2-1	CASSLSGGGDEQFF	TGTGCCAGCAGCTTGAGCGGGGGCGGGGATGAGCAGTTCTTC
TRBV24-1	.	many	TRBJ2-1	CATSDPQRINEQFF	TGTGCCACCAGTGATCCACAGCGGATCAATGAGCAGTTCTTC
TRBV15	TRBD2	many	TRBJ2-1	CATSITGGGWNEQFF	TGTGCCACCAGCATTACGGGGGGGGGCTGGAATGAGCAGTTCTTC
TRBV24-1	TRBD1	many	TRBJ2-1	CATSDRGPRDSAGEQFF	TGTGCCACATCGGACAGGGGCCCCCGGGACTCGGCGGGTGAGCAGTTCTTC
TRBV4-3	TRBD1	.	TRBJ2-2	CASSQGTGVGELFF	TGCGCCAGCAGCCAAGGGACAGGGGTCGGGGAGCTGTTTTTT
TRBV20-1	.	.	TRBJ2-7	CSALGLAGGYEQYF	TGCAGTGCTCTTGGACTGGCGGGTGGGTACGAGCAGTACTTC
TRBV5-1	.	.	TRBJ2-4	CASSLGEQLVNIQYF	TGCGCCAGCAGCTTGGGGGAACAGTTGGTCAACATTCAGTACTTC
TRBV13	TRBD2	.	TRBJ2-3	CASSLASGTYPSTDTQYF	TGTGCCAGCAGCTTAGCCAGCGGGACCTACCCTAGCACAGATACGCAGTATTTT
TRBV6-2/TRBV6-3	.	many	TRBJ2-2	CASSYSDSAGELFF	TGTGCCAGCAGTTACTCCGACAGTGCCGGGGAGCTGTTTTTT
TRBV7-6	.	many	TRBJ1-6	CASSEQVSYNSPLHF	TGTGCCAGCAGCGAGCAGGTCTCCTATAATTCACCCCTCCACTTT
TRBV27	.	.	TRBJ2-7	CASSLSAGQTYEQYF	TGTGCCAGCAGTTTATCGGCGGGACAAACCTACGAGCAGTACTTC
TRBV28	.	many	TRBJ2-5	CASEPVDQETQYF	TGTGCCAGCGAACCCGTTGACCAAGAGACCCAGTACTTC
TRBV12-3/TRBV12-4	TRBD1	.	TRBJ2-7	CASSFGQGASHEQYF	TGTGCCAGCAGTTTTGGGCAGGGGGCGTCCCACGAGCAGTACTTC
TRBV7-8	.	few	TRBJ2-2	CASSRAGIGPGELFF	TGTGCCAGCAGCCGGGCAGGGATAGGTCCTGGGGAGCTGTTTTTT
TRBV15	.	.	TRBJ2-7	CATSRDPQGSGYEQYF	TGTGCCACCAGCAGAGATCCCCAGGGGAGTGGATACGAGCAGTACTTC
TRBV18	TRBD1	.	TRBJ2-1	CASSPEGTGIHEQFF	TGTGCCAGCTCACCAGAGGGGACAGGGATCCATGAGCAGTTCTTC